The 32 T cell receptor beta chains given below trace back to one sample, sequenced in a study of T cell responses to AZD1222 COVID-19 vaccine. Only in-frame clones appear in the TCRdb table, and some are missing; sequencing was by immunoSEQ multiplex PCR. The sample has 90,000 to 100,000 clones, approximately 84% seen once. The specimen comprised peripheral blood, sampled 28 days after the second AZD1222 dose. The receptors were gathered from an adult who received the AZD1222 COVID-19 vaccine.

The chain employs TRBV7-3 and TRBJ2-7, with D perhaps matching TRBD2 (6 bases). The V end lost 4 bases, the J end lost 5 bases, and 18 bases lay between the germline ends. Germline V lookup: CDR1 SGHTA, CDR2 FQGTGA. CDR3 size: 15 residues. In nucleotides, the CDR3 is TGTGCCAGCAGCTCGGGGGACGGGAGTTCCCACGAGCAGTACTTC. Protein product: CASSSGDGSSHEQYF.

This clone appeared once. The chain carries TRBV15 and TRBJ1-5, with 8 bases matching TRBD1. The V gene end was trimmed by 3 bases and the J gene end by 4 bases; junction bases not matched to a gene: 2. The CDR3 consists of 14 residues. Germline V gene lookup returns CDR1 LNHNV and CDR2 YYDKDF (reference sequence). The CDR3 loop is CATSRTGVNQPQHF. CDR3 sequence (DNA): TGTGCCACCAGCAGGACAGGGGTTAATCAGCCCCAGCATTTT.

The rearrangement joins TRBV6-1 to TRBJ1-3; D uncertain. The V gene lost 3 bases and the J gene lost 4 bases, with 10 bases spanning the gap. Germline CDR1 reads MNHNS; CDR2 reads SASEGT. The CDR3 extends over 14 amino acids. Here the CDR3 reads CASSERFQGNTIYF. The CDR3 DNA sequence: TGTGCCAGCAGTGAGAGATTTCAAGGAAACACCATATATTTT.

V and J are TRBV5-4 and TRBJ2-7; D not resolved. Germline CDR1 is SGHNT and CDR2 is YYREEE (reference sequence). Trimming took 4 bases from V and 2 from J, leaving 10 bases between them. The CDR3 runs to 13 residues. For the CDR3, the DNA is TGTGCCAGCAGCAAAGACGGAGCCTACGAGCAGTACTTC. It specifies CASSKDGAYEQYF.

This sequence joins TRBV7-9 and TRBJ2-1; tentatively, D is TRBD2 (5 bases). Germline loops: CDR1 SEHNR, CDR2 FQNEAQ (reference sequence). The CDR3 runs 14 residues. The V gene lost 1 base and the J gene lost 13 bases, with 17 bases spanning the gap. The CDR3 region is CASSLVGMWAGQFF. Here the CDR3 DNA reads TGTGCCAGCAGCTTAGTCGGGATGTGGGCAGGTCAGTTCTTC.

The chain uses TRBV5-4 and TRBJ2-1; the match to TRBD2 covers 8 bases. Germline V gene lookup returns CDR1 SGHNT and CDR2 YYREEE (reference sequence). CDR3 length: 15 residues. Unmatched junction bases numbered 11, after V lost 4 bases and J lost 8 bases. CDR3 in amino acids: CASSLWTSPLDEQFF. CDR3 bases: TGTGCCAGCAGCCTATGGACTAGCCCTTTGGATGAGCAGTTCTTC. Together with reference TRBV5-4 and TRBJ2-1, the CDR3 gives the full variable domain: ETGVTQSPTHLIKTRGQQVTLRCSSQSGHNTVSWYQQALGQGPQFIFQYYREEENGRGNFPPRFSGLQFPNYSSELNVNALELDDSALYLCASSLWTSPLDEQFFGPGTRLTVL.

Here the CDR3 DNA reads TGTGCCAGCAGCCAAGATTCAACTAGCGGGGGGGAAGAGACCCAGTACTTC. Translating gives CASSQDSTSGGEETQYF. The chain recombines TRBV4-2 with TRBJ2-5, with TRBD2 matching over 13 bases. Trimming took 0 bases from V and 3 from J; bases not matched to a gene: 4. CDR3 length: 17 amino acids. The V gene's germline CDR1 is LGHNA and CDR2 YNFKEQ.

The CDR3 reads CASSPGPGANVLTF. CDR3 in DNA: TGTGCCAGCAGCCCAGGACCTGGGGCCAACGTCCTGACTTTC. The chain recombines TRBV7-2 with TRBJ2-6; D not resolved. V lost 5 bases, J lost 2 bases, and 7 bases lay in between. Germline-derived CDR1 and CDR2 are SGHTA and FQGNSA. CDR3 length equals 14 residues.

The chain is built from TRBV6-2 or TRBV6-3 and TRBJ2-3, with TRBD2 matching over 10 bases. J lost 2 bases, V lost 4 bases, and 6 bases had no gene match. CDR3 size: 16 residues. From germline, CDR1 is MNHEY and CDR2 SVGEGT. The CDR3 here is CASSLGSGRNTDTQYF. CDR3 sequence (DNA): TGTGCCAGCAGTTTGGGTAGCGGGAGGAACACAGATACGCAGTATTTT.

The chain joins TRBV27 to TRBJ2-7; weak D call: TRBD2 (5 bases). The germline V gene has CDR1 MNHEY and CDR2 SMNVEV (reference sequence). The CDR3 length is 13 residues. V lost 7 bases, J lost 3 bases, and 13 bases lay in between. As DNA, the CDR3 is TGTGCCAGCATGGACGGACTTTACTACGAGCAGTACTTC. It encodes CASMDGLYYEQYF.

The chain recombines TRBV5-4 with TRBJ2-1; D is possibly TRBD1 (5 bases). Germline loops: CDR1 SGHNT, CDR2 YYREEE (reference sequence). V was clipped by 4 bases and J by 6 bases, with 14 bases between them. The CDR3 spans 14 residues. This CDR3 reads CASSPIWGLNEQFF. The CDR3, as DNA: TGTGCCAGCAGCCCCATATGGGGCCTCAATGAGCAGTTCTTC.

The chain has TRBV5-1 and TRBJ1-2; D not resolved. V shed 2 bases and J shed 1 base, with 12 bases lying between them. CDR1 SGHRS and CDR2 YFSETQ come from the germline V gene. CDR3 length: 15 amino acids. The CDR3 loop is CASSFAGRDNYGYTF. The CDR3 DNA follows: TGCGCCAGCAGCTTCGCGGGAAGGGATAACTATGGCTACACCTTC. Full variable domain (missing parts from reference TRBV5-1 and TRBJ1-2): KAGVTQTPRYLIKTRGQQVTLSCSPISGHRSVSWYQQTPGQGLQFLFEYFSETQRNKGNFPGRFSGRQFSNSRSEMNVSTLELGDSALYLCASSFAGRDNYGYTFGSGTRLTVV.

The chain is built from TRBV4-3 and TRBJ1-2; D gene unclear. CDR1 is LGHNA and CDR2 is YSLEER in the germline V gene. Trimming cost V 0 bases and J 8 bases, with 16 bases left between them. The CDR3 sequence is 15 residues long. CDR3 sequence: CASSQDEYQIGGYTF. Here the CDR3 DNA reads TGCGCCAGCAGCCAAGATGAATACCAAATTGGCGGCTACACCTTC.

V is TRBV5-1 and J is TRBJ1-3, with D hard to call. The CDR3 is 15 amino acids. Trimming removed 1 base at V and 0 bases at J, with 8 bases between. Germline CDR1 is SGHRS and CDR2 is YFSETQ. CDR3: CASSLMAASGNTIYF. DNA of the CDR3: TGCGCCAGCAGCTTGATGGCCGCCTCTGGAAACACCATATATTTT.

The chain combines TRBV4-1 with TRBJ2-1; no clear D. Germline-derived CDR1 and CDR2 are MGHRA and YSYEKL. Trimming pared 1 base from V and 1 base from J, leaving 14 bases between. The CDR3 totals 17 residues. Written as DNA, the CDR3 is TGCGCCAGCAGCCAAGTGGGTATAGGGCGGTCCTACAATGAGCAGTTCTTC. It translates to CASSQVGIGRSYNEQFF.

This clone is a singleton in its sample. The chain combines TRBV9 with TRBJ1-3; D is undetermined. The V gene's germline CDR1 is SGDLS and CDR2 YYNGEE. Trimming removed 4 bases from V and 1 base from J, with 12 bases in between. This CDR3 is built from 15 residues. CDR3 amino acids: CASSPGGISGNTIYF. CDR3 bases: TGTGCCAGCAGCCCCGGAGGGATATCTGGAAACACCATATATTTT.

The genes are TRBV18 and TRBJ2-3; 10 nucleotides match TRBD2. The CDR3 is made up of 14 amino acids. V gave up 4 bases and J gave up 3 bases; unmatched junction bases: 1. Per the germline V gene, CDR1 is KGHSH and CDR2 is LQKENI. CDR3 sequence reads: CASSLGLATDTQYF. Written as DNA, the CDR3 is TGTGCCAGCTCACTGGGACTAGCGACAGATACGCAGTATTTT.

This clone was picked up a small number of times. The rearrangement uses TRBV5-1 and TRBJ2-7; either TRBD1 or TRBD2 may supply D (5 bases each). The V gene's germline CDR1 is SGHRS and CDR2 YFSETQ. This CDR3 contains 15 residues. V dropped 4 bases and J dropped 3 bases, with 17 bases sitting between them. CDR3 nucleotide sequence: TGCGCCAGCAGCATACTTCAGGGACCGTACTACGAGCAGTACTTC. This codes for CASSILQGPYYEQYF.

V gene TRBV18 combines with J gene TRBJ2-5; D not resolved. CDR3 length equals 14 residues. V was shortened by 5 bases and J by 2 bases, with 12 bases between the two germline ends. The germline gives CDR1 KGHSH, CDR2 LQKENI. CDR3 sequence (DNA): TGTGCCAGCTCATCTATGGGCAGGCAAGAGACCCAGTACTTC. Protein product: CASSSMGRQETQYF. Drawing the rest from reference TRBV18 and TRBJ2-5, the complete variable domain is NAGVMQNPRHLVRRRGQEARLRCSPMKGHSHVYWYRQLPEEGLKFMVYLQKENIIDESGMPKERFSAEFPKEGPSILRIQQVVRGDSAAYFCASSSMGRQETQYFGPGTRLLVL.

The chain recombines TRBV14 with TRBJ2-2; 10 bases map to TRBD2. Germline CDR1 reads SGHDN; CDR2 reads FVKESK. The CDR3 has 17 amino acids. Trimming removed 4 bases from V and 5 bases from J; junction bases left unmatched: 10. As DNA, the CDR3 is TGTGCCAGCAGCCCCTATCGGACTAGCGGAACGACCGGGGAGCTGTTTTTT. Its translation: CASSPYRTSGTTGELFF.

The CDR3 DNA reads TGTGCCATCAGTGGGACAGGGGGCTCGGGGACTGAAGCTTTCTTT. It is translated as CAISGTGGSGTEAFF. The V call is TRBV10-3, the J call TRBJ1-1; 11 bases align to TRBD1. Germline V lookup: CDR1 ENHRY, CDR2 SYGVKD. This CDR3 is 15 amino acids long. V trimming: 4 bases; J trimming: 5 bases; junction bases outside the gene matches: 6.

In DNA, the CDR3 is TGTGCCAGCATTAGAGAGACAGGGGCTTCTTATGGCTACACCTTC. Residues: CASIRETGASYGYTF. The chain is built from TRBV2 and TRBJ1-2, with 8 bases aligning to TRBD1. Germline lookup yields CDR1 SNHLY and CDR2 FYNNEI. The V gene end was trimmed by 7 bases and the J gene end by 5 bases; junction bases not matched to a gene: 12. This CDR3 is 15 amino acids long.

The chain is built from TRBV6-2 or TRBV6-3 and TRBJ1-5, with D uncertain. Trimming shortened V by 4 bases and J by 5 bases, and 15 bases separated the two germline ends. CDR1 MNHEY and CDR2 SVGEGT come from the germline V gene. The CDR3 is made up of 15 amino acids. The CDR3 sequence: CASSFSGRVYQPQHF. The CDR3 nucleotides read TGTGCCAGCAGTTTTTCGGGGAGGGTGTATCAGCCCCAGCATTTT.

V gene TRBV5-4 combines with J gene TRBJ1-6; no firm D call. CDR1 and CDR2 from the germline V gene are SGHNT and YYREEE (reference sequence). The CDR3 has 16 residues. V lost 0 bases and J lost 5, with 12 bases in between. The DNA of the CDR3 is TGTGCCAGCAGCTTGGCGTTGTCGGAAGATAATTCACCCCTCCACTTT. As protein: CASSLALSEDNSPLHF.

The rearrangement links TRBV6-6 to TRBJ1-4, with D possibly matching TRBD1 (5 bases). This CDR3 spans 13 amino acids. Germline CDR1 MNHNY, CDR2 SVGAGI (reference sequence). V lost 6 bases and J 5 bases, leaving 10 bases between the germline ends. This CDR3 reads CASRQGRNEKLFF. The DNA of the CDR3 is TGTGCCAGCAGGCAGGGAAGGAATGAAAAACTGTTTTTT.

J is TRBJ2-5 and V is TRBV2; 8 bases agree with TRBD2. CDR1 SNHLY and CDR2 FYNNEI come from the germline V gene. The CDR3 length is 12 residues. V lost 7 bases and J lost 4; bases outside the gene matches: 2. The CDR3 loop is CASTSGGETQYF. CDR3 nucleotides: TGTGCCAGCACCAGCGGGGGAGAGACCCAGTACTTC.

This chain joins TRBV5-4 and TRBJ1-4, with 10 bases matching TRBD1. The CDR3 totals 17 residues. Trimming took 4 bases from V and 6 from J; bases not matched to a gene: 12. The germline V gene has CDR1 SGHNT and CDR2 YYREEE (reference sequence). In DNA, the CDR3 is TGTGCCAGCAGCCCACAACCATCCGGGACAGGGGATGAAAAACTGTTTTTT. It encodes CASSPQPSGTGDEKLFF.

V usage is TRBV19 and J usage is TRBJ2-4; tentatively, D is TRBD1 or TRBD2 (6 bases each). The CDR3 runs to 14 residues. The germline V and J ends were trimmed by 2 bases and 7 bases, with 12 bases remaining between them. From germline, CDR1 is LNHDA and CDR2 SQIVND (reference sequence). Here the CDR3 reads CASSITGAGNIQYF. CDR3 nucleotide sequence: TGTGCCAGTAGTATAACGGGGGCGGGTAACATTCAGTACTTC.

The chain combines TRBV12-5 with TRBJ2-1; possibly TRBD2 for D (6 bases). The CDR3 has 14 residues. Germline V lookup: CDR1 LGHNT, CDR2 FRNRAP. V was shortened by 9 bases and J by 6 bases, with 18 bases between the two germline ends. The chain's CDR3 is CASHRGPRGNEQFF. CDR3 in DNA: TGTGCTAGCCACCGTGGGCCGCGGGGCAATGAGCAGTTCTTC. The variable domain in full, completed from reference TRBV12-5 and TRBJ2-1, reads DARVTQTPRHKVTEMGQEVTMRCQPILGHNTVFWYRQTMMQGLELLAYFRNRAPLDDSGMPKDRFSAEMPDATLATLKIQPSEPRDSAVYFCASHRGPRGNEQFFGPGTRLTVL.

The V and J genes are TRBV7-8 and TRBJ2-5; TRBD2 matches 7 bases. CDR1 and CDR2 (germline): SGHVS, FQNEAQ. The CDR3 spans 17 residues. V lost 1 base, J lost 5 bases, and 13 bases stayed unmatched. CDR3 coding DNA: TGTGCCAGCAGCTTAGTCCTGGGAGGGGCCGGTGGGGAGACCCAGTACTTC. It encodes CASSLVLGGAGGETQYF.

This clone was counted a single time. This chain links TRBV7-2 with TRBJ2-7; 7 bases line up with TRBD2. V shed 5 bases, J shed 1 base, and the junction held 8 bases outside the gene matches. The V gene's germline CDR1 is SGHTA and CDR2 FQGNSA. The CDR3 covers 15 residues. For the CDR3, the DNA is TGTGCCAGCAGCCCCTTCAGCGGGGTTTCCTACGAGCAGTACTTC. It codes for CASSPFSGVSYEQYF.

V and J are TRBV24-1 and TRBJ2-1; no definite D call. The CDR3 runs to 14 residues. V was trimmed by 3 bases and J by 8 bases, leaving 13 bases between them. The germline gives CDR1 KGHDR, CDR2 SFDVKD. As DNA, the CDR3 is TGTGCCACCAGTGATCCGGAGTATTCCCATGAGCAGTTCTTC. Translated: CATSDPEYSHEQFF.